This T cell receptor beta chain was obtained from a study of T-cell reconstitution after alpha-beta-depleted transplantation in children. This CDR3 has 11 residues. With 7 bases removed from V and 1 base from J, the gap between germline ends came to 8 bases. From germline, CDR1 is SQVTM and CDR2 ANQGSEA. This clonotype has only a few counts. A TCRbeta library incorporating unique molecular identifiers was prepared. TCRdb reprocessed the PCR reads with MiXCR, giving one entry per CDR3 protein. The data contain about 540,000 distinct CDR3 sequences, 15% to 20% of them singletons. The gene calls are TRBV29-1 and TRBJ2-7; no definite D call. The receptor was derived from a human donor who donated a stem cell graft to a child with acute lymphoblastic leukemia. The starting material was PBMCs from the stem cell graft donor, obtained from the stem cell graft. This chain's CDR3 is CSAEESYEQYF. CDR3 nucleotide sequence: TGCAGCGCTGAGGAGTCCTACGAGCAGTACTTC.